Shown below are 27 T cell receptor beta chains from a single sample sequenced in a study of T cells in Graves' hyperthyroidism and ophthalmopathy. Researchers amplified the TCR beta CDR3 regions from RNA transcripts. A set of HTBI primers served as the primers for a first-round RT-PCR of the TCR CDR3. Each CDR3 protein is one row after TCRdb ran MiXCR on the multiplex PCR reads. The repertoire has about 700,000 distinct CDR3 sequences, 13% to 15% of them found once; the top ten carry roughly a tenth. Material: blood. These receptors were obtained from a woman between 18 and 29 years old with Graves' hyperthyroidism.

Ten or more counts support this clonotype. The V gene is TRBV28, the J gene TRBJ1-2, with D hard to call. CDR1 and CDR2 (germline): MDHEN, SYDVKM. This CDR3 is built from 14 residues. V lost 6 bases and J 1 base, leaving 12 bases between the germline ends. DNA of the CDR3: TGTGCCAGCAGCCCACTGCTGATTAACTATGGCTACACCTTC. Protein sequence: CASSPLLINYGYTF.

This clonotype was detected ten times or more. The chain couples TRBV20-1 to TRBJ2-1; 15 nucleotides line up with TRBD2. Germline CDR1 DFQATT, CDR2 SNEGSKA (reference sequence). CDR3 length: 16 residues. V gave up 7 bases and J gave up 7 bases; unmatched junction bases: 11. The CDR3, as DNA: TGCAGTGTCGACGCCTCCGGGACTAGCGGGAGGAATGAGCAGTTCTTC. Protein sequence: CSVDASGTSGRNEQFF.

This clonotype was recorded many times. V is TRBV4-3 and J is TRBJ2-7, with TRBD1 matching 7 bases. V dropped 6 bases and J dropped 3; count of bases not matched to a gene: 8. This CDR3 comprises 14 residues. Germline assignment: CDR1 LGHNA and CDR2 YSLEER. CDR3 amino acids: CASSSDRVGYEQYF. As DNA, the CDR3 is TGCGCCAGCAGTTCAGACAGGGTAGGCTACGAGCAGTACTTC.

This clonotype was seen many times. J is TRBJ2-1 and V is TRBV11-2; 8 bases match TRBD2. The CDR3 has 17 residues. After removal of 5 bases from V and 4 bases from J, the junction contained 13 bases not matched to a gene. Germline assignment: CDR1 SGHAT and CDR2 FQNNGV. CDR3 residues: CASSPDANSGVYNEQFF. In nucleotides, the CDR3 is TGTGCCAGCAGCCCTGACGCAAATAGCGGGGTTTACAATGAGCAGTTCTTC.

This clonotype was seen many times. The CDR3 DNA is TGTGCCAGCAGTTACGACAGGGTTCTAACTGAAGCTTTCTTT. Amino acid sequence: CASSYDRVLTEAFF. The chain uses TRBV6-6 and TRBJ1-1, with 7 bases matching TRBD1. V dropped 2 bases and J dropped 5; count of bases not matched to a gene: 5. CDR1 is MNHNY, CDR2 SVGAGI, per germline (reference sequence). This CDR3 spans 14 amino acids.

This chain links TRBV7-9 with TRBJ2-5; D is ambiguous. Trimming cost V 5 bases and J 1 base, with 11 bases left between them. This CDR3 is built from 14 residues. Germline V gene lookup returns CDR1 SEHNR and CDR2 FQNEAQ (reference sequence). The CDR3 sequence: CASSPRRSQETQYF. The DNA for the CDR3 is TGTGCCAGCAGCCCGCGAAGGAGCCAAGAGACCCAGTACTTC.

This clonotype occurred many times. The chain recombines TRBV20-1 with TRBJ2-1; 9 bases fit TRBD1. The CDR3 covers 15 residues. The trim removed 3 bases at V and 8 bases at J, leaving 11 bases unmatched. Germline-derived CDR1 and CDR2 are DFQATT and SNEGSKA (reference sequence). Written as DNA, the CDR3 is TGCAGTGCTAGCGAACGAACAGGGGGCAGGGATGAGCAGTTCTTC. It yields the protein CSASERTGGRDEQFF.

This clonotype has ten or more counts. The chain links TRBV12-3 or TRBV12-4 to TRBJ1-4, with a possible D match to TRBD1 (5 bases). V was clipped by 2 bases and J by 8 bases, with 18 bases between them. This CDR3 has 16 residues. Here the CDR3 DNA reads TGTGCCAGCAGTTTACAAGGGACCCCCTTGGCAGAAAAACTGTTTTTT. Its protein product is CASSLQGTPLAEKLFF.

This clonotype was picked up many times. The chain joins TRBV12-3 or TRBV12-4 to TRBJ1-1, with D possibly TRBD1 on 6 matching bases. The CDR3 is 14 residues long. Trimming removed 2 bases at V and 4 bases at J, with 11 bases between. The CDR3 coding sequence is TGTGCCAGCAGTTTACACAGGGAGGGCACTGAAGCTTTCTTT. The encoded protein is CASSLHREGTEAFF.

This clonotype showed up many times. The chain recombines TRBV6-2 or TRBV6-3 with TRBJ2-7; TRBD1 agrees at 8 bases. Germline values: CDR1 MNHEY, CDR2 SVGEGT. V lost 6 bases and J lost 2; bases outside the gene matches: 12. The CDR3 runs 16 residues. CDR3 nucleotides: TGTGCCAGCAGCAAAACGACAGGGGCCTTAACCTACGAGCAGTACTTC. Translating gives CASSKTTGALTYEQYF.

Many counts were recorded for this clonotype. The J gene is TRBJ2-7, the V gene TRBV29-1, with D possibly matching TRBD2 (5 bases). The CDR3 spans 13 residues. The germline gives CDR1 SQVTM, CDR2 ANQGSEA. V lost 7 bases and J 4 bases, leaving 17 bases between the germline ends. The chain's CDR3 is CSAQRALSYEQYF. The CDR3 coding sequence is TGCAGCGCCCAGAGGGCTCTGAGTTACGAGCAGTACTTC.

This rearrangement joins TRBV10-3 to TRBJ1-3; D possibly corresponds to TRBD1 (6 bases). V lost 0 bases and J 0 bases, leaving 9 bases between the germline ends. The CDR3 spans 16 residues. Germline V gives CDR1 ENHRY, CDR2 SYGVKD. The CDR3 sequence: CAISESLGGSGNTIYF. CDR3 bases: TGTGCCATCAGTGAGTCTTTAGGGGGCTCTGGAAACACCATATATTTT.

V and J are TRBV19 and TRBJ1-4; D might be TRBD1 (5 bases). The CDR3 contains 18 residues. V shed 2 bases and J shed 0 bases, with 16 bases lying between them. The V gene's germline CDR1 is LNHDA and CDR2 SQIVND (reference sequence). CDR3 protein: CASSIRDVSTATNEKLFF. The DNA of the CDR3 is TGTGCCAGTAGTATACGGGACGTTTCAACCGCAACTAATGAAAAACTGTTTTTT.

This clonotype was counted only a few times. The V gene is TRBV4-1, the J gene TRBJ2-7; D might be TRBD2 (6 bases). The CDR3 length is 14 residues. Germline lookup yields CDR1 MGHRA and CDR2 YSYEKL. Trimming removed 3 bases from V and 3 bases from J, with 12 bases in between. The CDR3 DNA is TGCGCCAGCAGCCAGCGGGCCGGGGGCTACGAGCAGTACTTC. Amino acid sequence: CASSQRAGGYEQYF.

The V call is TRBV20-1, the J call TRBJ2-7; 10 positions match TRBD1. J lost 7 bases, V lost 4 bases, and 7 bases had no gene match. The CDR3 loop spans 13 amino acids. Germline V gene lookup returns CDR1 DFQATT and CDR2 SNEGSKA (reference sequence). CDR3 bases: TGCAGTGCTATTTGGGGACAGGGGAGAGAGCAGTACTTC. Its protein product is CSAIWGQGREQYF.

V usage is TRBV28 and J usage is TRBJ2-3; TRBD2 is a possible D gene (6 bases). Trimming pared 2 bases from V and 0 bases from J, leaving 12 bases between. Germline values: CDR1 MDHEN, CDR2 SYDVKM. This CDR3 region has 16 residues. The CDR3 coding sequence is TGTGCCAGCAGTTTAAGGTGGCGGGGTAGCACAGATACGCAGTATTTT. Protein: CASSLRWRGSTDTQYF.

This clonotype has more than one count but fewer than ten. The rearrangement uses TRBV19 and TRBJ1-4; D is unclear. From germline, CDR1 is LNHDA and CDR2 SQIVND (reference sequence). The ends were cut back, 6 bases at V and 7 bases at J, with 21 bases in the middle. The CDR3 is made up of 16 amino acids. Here the CDR3 reads CASSLGPPGNGEKLFF. CDR3 sequence (DNA): TGTGCCAGTAGCCTCGGGCCGCCGGGTAACGGTGAAAAACTGTTTTTT.

In its sample, this clonotype was seen a few times. The V and J genes are TRBV19 and TRBJ1-4; D gene unclear. The CDR3 sequence is 15 residues long. Between the trimmed V and J ends, which lost 3 bases and 8 bases, there was a span of 16 bases. Germline assignment: CDR1 LNHDA and CDR2 SQIVND (reference sequence). CDR3 sequence: CASSIGLEVGEKLFF. The CDR3 DNA reads as TGTGCCAGTAGTATTGGACTGGAGGTGGGAGAAAAACTGTTTTTT.

The sample holds many counts of this clonotype. The rearrangement uses TRBV30 and TRBJ1-3; no definite D call. Germline V gene sequence: CDR1 GTSNPN, CDR2 SVGIG (reference sequence). CDR3 size: 12 residues. With 5 bases removed from V and 1 base from J, the gap between germline ends came to 6 bases. The CDR3 DNA reads as TGTGCCTGGGGGGTTTCTGGAAACACCATATATTTT. This translates into CAWGVSGNTIYF.

In this sample, this clonotype turned up many times. V usage is TRBV20-1 and J usage is TRBJ2-3, with a tentative D call TRBD2 (5 bases). CDR3 size: 16 residues. Per germline, CDR1 DFQATT and CDR2 SNEGSKA (reference sequence). V was pared by 3 bases and J by 0 bases, with 16 bases between. The CDR3 DNA follows: TGCAGTGCTAGTCCCCCCGCGGGTGCTAGCACAGATACGCAGTATTTT. This gives the protein CSASPPAGASTDTQYF.

The chain employs TRBV12-3 or TRBV12-4 and TRBJ1-2; possibly TRBD1 for D (5 bases). Trimming removed 0 bases from V and 4 bases from J, with 9 bases in between. CDR3 size: 14 residues. The CDR3 loop reads CASSLAGTLYGYTF. The CDR3 nucleotides read TGTGCCAGCAGTTTAGCAGGGACGCTCTATGGCTACACCTTC.

This clonotype showed up many times. The chain couples TRBV11-2 to TRBJ2-5, with a tentative D call TRBD2 (6 bases). The germline gives CDR1 SGHAT, CDR2 FQNNGV. V lost 5 bases, J lost 2 bases, and 15 bases lay in between. The CDR3 length is 15 residues. This CDR3 is CASSTTPGVQETQYF. Written as DNA, the CDR3 is TGTGCCAGCAGCACGACTCCGGGGGTGCAAGAGACCCAGTACTTC. Using reference TRBV11-2 and TRBJ2-5 for the parts outside the CDR3, the full variable domain is EAGVAQSPRYKIIEKRQSVAFWCNPISGHATLYWYQQILGQGPKLLIQFQNNGVVDDSQLPKDRFSAERLKGVDSTLKIQPAKLEDSAVYLCASSTTPGVQETQYFGPGTRLLVL.

This sequence joins TRBV6-5 and TRBJ2-6; D call uncertain. The CDR3 sequence is 11 residues long. Between the trimmed V and J ends, which lost 3 bases and 11 bases, there was a span of 5 bases. CDR1 and CDR2 (germline): MNHEY, SVGAGI. Here the CDR3 DNA reads TGTGCCAGCAGTTATTCCTACGTCCTGACTTTC. It codes for CASSYSYVLTF.

About this clonotype itself: A read error may explain this, as a much larger clone is one base away. This sequence joins TRBV27 and TRBJ2-7; perhaps TRBD1 as D (6 bases). Per germline, CDR1 MNHEY and CDR2 SMNVEV (reference sequence). The CDR3 contains 13 residues. The CDR3 coding sequence is TGTGCCACCTCCGGTGGGGGCTCCTACAAGCAGTACTTC. Amino acid sequence: CATSGGGSYKQYF.

The V call is TRBV20-1, the J call TRBJ2-7; 7 bases align to TRBD2. The CDR3 length is 14 residues. Unmatched junction bases numbered 8, after V lost 4 bases and J lost 2 bases. CDR1 and CDR2 from the germline V gene are DFQATT and SNEGSKA (reference sequence). CDR3 DNA: TGCAGTGCTACCCCGAAAGCGGGGCCCTACGAGCAGTACTTC. This gives the protein CSATPKAGPYEQYF.

There are many counts of this clonotype. The chain recombines TRBV11-2 with TRBJ1-3; no reliable D call. The germline V gene encodes CDR1 SGHAT and CDR2 FQNNGV. Trimming took off 5 bases at V and 2 bases at J, with 10 bases between the two ends. The CDR3 consists of 14 residues. CDR3 protein: CASSHGVAGNTIYF. The CDR3 nucleotides read TGTGCCAGCAGCCACGGCGTCGCTGGAAACACCATATATTTT.

This clonotype was detected many times. The chain combines TRBV6-6 with TRBJ1-2; D is uncertain. The germline V and J ends were trimmed by 2 bases and 0 bases, with 13 bases remaining between them. The germline gives CDR1 MNHNY, CDR2 SVGAGI (reference sequence). This CDR3 has 16 residues. CDR3 sequence (DNA): TGTGCCAGCAGTTACGACAAGGGCAGAGCTAACTATGGCTACACCTTC. Its translation is CASSYDKGRANYGYTF.